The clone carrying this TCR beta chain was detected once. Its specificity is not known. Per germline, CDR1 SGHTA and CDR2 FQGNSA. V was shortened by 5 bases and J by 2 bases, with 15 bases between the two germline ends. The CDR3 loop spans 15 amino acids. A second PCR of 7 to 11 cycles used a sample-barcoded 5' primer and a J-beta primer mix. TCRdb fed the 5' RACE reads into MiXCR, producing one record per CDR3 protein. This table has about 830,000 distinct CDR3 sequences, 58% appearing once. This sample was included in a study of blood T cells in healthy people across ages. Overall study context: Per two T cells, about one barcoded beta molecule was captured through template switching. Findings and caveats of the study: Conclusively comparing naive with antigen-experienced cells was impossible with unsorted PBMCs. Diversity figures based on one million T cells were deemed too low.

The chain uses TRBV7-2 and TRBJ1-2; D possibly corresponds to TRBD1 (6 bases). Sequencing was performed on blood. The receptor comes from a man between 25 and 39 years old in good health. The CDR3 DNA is TGTGCCAGCAGCCCCATCCGGACAGCGAACTATGGCTACACCTTC. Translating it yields CASSPIRTANYGYTF.